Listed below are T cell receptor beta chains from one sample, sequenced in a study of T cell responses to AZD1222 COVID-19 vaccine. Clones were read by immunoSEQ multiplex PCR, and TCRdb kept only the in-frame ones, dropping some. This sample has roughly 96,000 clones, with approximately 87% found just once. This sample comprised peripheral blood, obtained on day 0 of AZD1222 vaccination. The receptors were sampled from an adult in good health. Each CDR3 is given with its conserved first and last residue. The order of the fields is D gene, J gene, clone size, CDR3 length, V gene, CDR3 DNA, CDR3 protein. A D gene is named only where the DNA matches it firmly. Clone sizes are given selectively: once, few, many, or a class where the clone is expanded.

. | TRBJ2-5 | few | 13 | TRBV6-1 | TGTGCCAGCAGTGAGGTCTTGGAAGAGACCCAGTACTTC | CASSEVLEETQYF
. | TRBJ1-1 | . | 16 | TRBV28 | TGTGCCAGCAGTTCGCCAGGGAAAGATCCCGAGGCTGAAGCTTTCTTT | CASSSPGKDPEAEAFF
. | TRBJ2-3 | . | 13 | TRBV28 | TGTGCCAGCAGTTGGGGGGACGGGACGGCGCAGTATTTT | CASSWGDGTAQYF
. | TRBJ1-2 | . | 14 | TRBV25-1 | TGTGCCAGCAGTGAACCTCAGGAAAGCTATGGCTACACCTTC | CASSEPQESYGYTF
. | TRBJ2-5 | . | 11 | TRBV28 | TGTGCCAGCAGTACGGACAAGCTTCCGTACTTC | CASSTDKLPYF
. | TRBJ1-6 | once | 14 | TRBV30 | TGTGCCTGGAGTTCCTCGAATCCCCCAGGGCCCCTCCACTTT | CAWSSSNPPGPLHF
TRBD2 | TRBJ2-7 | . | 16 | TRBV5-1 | TGCGCCAGCAGCTTAGCAAAGGGACTAGCGGGGTTCGAGCAGTACTTC | CASSLAKGLAGFEQYF
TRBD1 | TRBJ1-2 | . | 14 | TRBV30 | TGTGCCTGGAGTGTACGAAGGGGGCGGAGGGGTGACACCTTC | CAWSVRRGRRGDTF
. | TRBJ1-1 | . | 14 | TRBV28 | TGTGCCAGCAGCCCCCGGGATTTGAACACTGAAGCTTTCTTT | CASSPRDLNTEAFF
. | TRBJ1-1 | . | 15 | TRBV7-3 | TGTGCCAGCAGCTTAACGGAGGGGGAGAACACTGAAGCTTTCTTT | CASSLTEGENTEAFF
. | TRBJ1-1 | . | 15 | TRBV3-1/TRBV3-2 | TGTGCCAGCAGCCAGCGGGACACGCTGAACACTGAAGCTTTCTTT | CASSQRDTLNTEAFF
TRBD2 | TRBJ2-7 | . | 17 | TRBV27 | TGTGCCAGCAGTCCCGGGACTAGCGGAATCCAATCAGCCGAGCAGTACTTC | CASSPGTSGIQSAEQYF
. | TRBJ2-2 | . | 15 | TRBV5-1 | TGCGCCAGCAGCTTTAGTACAGGGACGGCCGGGGAGCTGTTTTTT | CASSFSTGTAGELFF
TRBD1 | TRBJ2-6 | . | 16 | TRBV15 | TGTGCCACCAGCGGGGGACAGGGAACAGGGGCCAACGTCCTGACTTTC | CATSGGQGTGANVLTF
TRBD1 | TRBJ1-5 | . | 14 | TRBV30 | TGTGCCTGGAGCTCGACAGGGTCAGGTCAGCCCCAGCATTTT | CAWSSTGSGQPQHF
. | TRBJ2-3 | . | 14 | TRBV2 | TGTGCCAGCAGTGTAAGGCAACTCACAGATACGCAGTATTTT | CASSVRQLTDTQYF
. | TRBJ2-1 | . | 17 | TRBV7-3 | TGTGCCAGCAGCTTAACTTCGCGGGAAGATTCCTACAATGAGCAGTTCTTC | CASSLTSREDSYNEQFF
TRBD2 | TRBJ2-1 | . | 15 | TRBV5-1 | TGCGCCAGCAGCTGGGGGGCTAGCGGGCACAATGAGCAGTTCTTC | CASSWGASGHNEQFF
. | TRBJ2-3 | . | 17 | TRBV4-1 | TGCGCCAGCAGCCACCGACCGGCGAGCCGAGGTCCTCCTACGCAGTATTTT | CASSHRPASRGPPTQYF
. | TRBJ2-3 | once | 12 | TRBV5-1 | TGCGCCAGCAGCTTTTCAGACGATACGCAGTATTTT | CASSFSDDTQYF
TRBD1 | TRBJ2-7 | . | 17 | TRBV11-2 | TGTGCCAGCAGACCCCTTCCTAAAAAGGGGGCTGATTACGAGCAGTACTTC | CASRPLPKKGADYEQYF
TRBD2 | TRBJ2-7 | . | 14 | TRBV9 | TGTGCCAGCAGCGTAAGCGGGAGTGACGACGAGCAGTACTTC | CASSVSGSDDEQYF
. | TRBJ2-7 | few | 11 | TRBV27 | TGTGCCAGCGGAATTTCGGTTGAGCAGTACTTC | CASGISVEQYF